This note documents a single T cell receptor (beta chain) sequence. The data stem from a study of blood T cell repertoires in COVID-19. Across the study: Sample material is recorded as cDNA or gDNA derived from T cells, B-cell-depleted T cells, or PBMCs.

Data came from immunoSEQ multiplex PCR; TCRdb stores just in-frame clones and leaves some out. The table shows around 300,000 clones, with approximately 83% occurring only once. This CDR3 is built from 14 residues. V lost 8 bases and J lost 3, with 16 bases in between. Germline CDR1 and CDR2: SNHLY and FYNNEI. Sequenced sample: peripheral blood. The V call is TRBV2, the J call TRBJ1-1, with D perhaps TRBD1 (5 bases). The source of this sequence is a woman in her 70s with acute or convalescent COVID-19. The CDR3 loop is CASRLSRVDTEAFF. The CDR3 DNA is TGTGCCAGCCGACTCTCCAGGGTCGACACTGAAGCTTTCTTT. The full variable domain, in which reference TRBV2 and TRBJ1-1 provide the parts outside the CDR3, is EPEVTQTPSHQVTQMGQEVILRCVPISNHLYFYWYRQILGQKVEFLVSFYNNEISEKSEIFDDQFSVERPDGSNFTLKIRSTKLEDSAMYFCASRLSRVDTEAFFGQGTRLTVV.